This TCR beta chain was recovered during a study of blood T cell repertoires in COVID-19. This clone was observed a handful of times. The CDR3 totals 15 residues. The V and J ends lost 0 bases and 10 bases respectively, with 14 bases between them. Germline V gene data show CDR1 as SGHRS and CDR2 as YFSETQ. The method was immunoSEQ multiplex PCR; TCRdb's version includes in-frame clones alone and lacks a portion of them. In the table there are some 100,000 clones, around 86% of which are singletons. This chain uses TRBV5-1 with TRBJ1-6; no firm D call. The TCR sequence derives from a woman between 50 and 59 years old who had recovered from COVID-19. What was sequenced was PBMCs or T cells enriched from blood (not recorded which). CDR3 amino acids: CASSLVEGGRSPLHF. The CDR3 region has the DNA TGCGCCAGCAGCTTGGTCGAGGGCGGTAGATCACCCCTCCACTTT.